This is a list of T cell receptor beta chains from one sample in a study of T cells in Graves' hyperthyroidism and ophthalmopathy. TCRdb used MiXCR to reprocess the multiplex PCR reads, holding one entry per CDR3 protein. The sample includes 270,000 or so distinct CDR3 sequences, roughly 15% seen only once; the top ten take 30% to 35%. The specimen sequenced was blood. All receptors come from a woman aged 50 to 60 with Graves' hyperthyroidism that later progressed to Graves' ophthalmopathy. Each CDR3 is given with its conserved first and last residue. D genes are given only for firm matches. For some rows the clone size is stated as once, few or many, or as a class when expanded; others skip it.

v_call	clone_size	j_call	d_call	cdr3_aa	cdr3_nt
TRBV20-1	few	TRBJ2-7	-	CSARELSNPDQYEQYF	TGCAGTGCTAGAGAGCTATCGAATCCCGATCAATACGAGCAGTACTTC
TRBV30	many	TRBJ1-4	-	CAWSVQGQGGEKLFF	TGTGCCTGGAGTGTACAAGGGCAGGGCGGTGAAAAACTGTTTTTT
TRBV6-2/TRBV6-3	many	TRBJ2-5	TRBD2	CASSSPSGRAGLRGLETQYF	TGTGCCAGCAGTTCACCGAGCGGGAGGGCCGGTTTGAGAGGGTTAGAGACCCAGTACTTC
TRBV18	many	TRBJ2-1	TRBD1	CASSPTGVRGEQFF	TGTGCCAGCTCACCGACAGGGGTTCGAGGTGAGCAGTTCTTC
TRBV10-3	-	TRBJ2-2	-	CAISTGTNTGELFF	TGTGCCATCAGTACAGGAACGAACACCGGGGAGCTGTTTTTT
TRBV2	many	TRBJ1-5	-	CASNQGGPQHF	TGTGCCAGCAATCAAGGGGGGCCCCAGCATTTT
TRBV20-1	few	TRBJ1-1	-	CSAWDQGTEAFF	TGCAGTGCGTGGGACCAAGGGACTGAAGCTTTCTTT
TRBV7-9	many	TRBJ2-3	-	CASSLGPRRTDTQYF	TGTGCCAGCAGCTTAGGGCCGCGTCGGACAGATACGCAGTATTTT
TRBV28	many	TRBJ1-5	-	CASSLAGQTSNQPQHF	TGTGCCAGCAGTTTGGCGGGTCAGACGAGCAATCAGCCCCAGCATTTT
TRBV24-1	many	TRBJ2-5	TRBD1	CATSDQRQGQETQYF	TGTGCCACCAGTGACCAACGACAGGGCCAAGAGACCCAGTACTTC
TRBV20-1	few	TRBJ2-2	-	CSATGTLNTGELFF	TGCAGTGCTACCGGGACATTGAACACCGGGGAGCTGTTTTTT
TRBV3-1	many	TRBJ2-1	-	CASSQLTRSENNEQFF	TGTGCCAGCAGCCAATTAACACGGAGCGAGAACAATGAGCAGTTCTTC
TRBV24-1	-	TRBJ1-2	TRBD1	CATSEGGQGMAYGYTF	TGTGCCACCAGTGAGGGAGGACAGGGCATGGCCTATGGCTACACCTTC
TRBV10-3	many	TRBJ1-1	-	CATRSDTEAFF	TGTGCCACCCGTTCCGACACTGAAGCTTTCTTT
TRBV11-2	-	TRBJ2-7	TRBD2	CASRKTGLAGFEQYF	TGTGCCAGCAGAAAAACGGGGCTAGCGGGATTTGAGCAGTACTTC
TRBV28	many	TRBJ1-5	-	CASTIYSNQPQHF	TGTGCCAGCACCATTTATAGCAATCAGCCCCAGCATTTT
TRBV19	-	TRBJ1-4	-	CASSMGQATNEKLFF	TGTGCCAGTAGTATGGGGCAGGCAACTAATGAAAAACTGTTTTTT
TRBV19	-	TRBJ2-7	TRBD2	CASSPVIAGPNYEQYF	TGTGCCAGTAGCCCCGTGATAGCGGGACCCAACTACGAGCAGTACTTC
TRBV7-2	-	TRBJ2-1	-	CASSLGPARSSYNEQFF	TGTGCCAGCAGCTTAGGTCCGGCGAGGAGCTCCTACAATGAGCAGTTCTTC
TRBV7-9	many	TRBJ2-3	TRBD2	CASSRGVNTDTQYF	TGTGCCAGCAGCCGGGGGGTAAACACAGATACGCAGTATTTT
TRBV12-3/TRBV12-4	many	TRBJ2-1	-	CAGADRGGGYNEQFF	TGTGCCGGCGCCGACAGAGGCGGTGGTTACAATGAGCAGTTCTTC
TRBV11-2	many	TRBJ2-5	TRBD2	CASRRSGGQETQYF	TGTGCCAGCAGACGGTCGGGGGGCCAAGAGACCCAGTACTTC
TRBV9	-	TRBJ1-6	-	CASSVQGSPLHF	TGTGCCAGCAGCGTCCAGGGTTCACCCCTCCACTTT
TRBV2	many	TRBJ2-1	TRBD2	CASSPLAGVYNEQFF	TGTGCCAGCAGTCCACTAGCGGGTGTCTACAATGAGCAGTTCTTC
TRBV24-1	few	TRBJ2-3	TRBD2	CATSILAGGTDTQYF	TGTGCCACCAGTATACTAGCGGGCGGCACAGATACGCAGTATTTT
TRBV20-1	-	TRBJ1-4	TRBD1	CSAGQGSTNEKLFF	TGCAGTGCTGGACAGGGGAGTACTAATGAAAAACTGTTTTTT
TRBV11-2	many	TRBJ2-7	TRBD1	CASSPLTGFYEQYF	TGTGCCAGCAGCCCCCTGACAGGGTTCTACGAGCAGTACTTC
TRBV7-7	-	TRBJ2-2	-	CASRPPDTGNTGELFF	TGTGCTAGCAGGCCCCCCGACACAGGGAACACCGGGGAGCTGTTTTTT
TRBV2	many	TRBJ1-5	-	CASKMGGNQPQHF	TGTGCCAGCAAGATGGGTGGCAATCAGCCCCAGCATTTT
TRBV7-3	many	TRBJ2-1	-	CASSTYVGNEQFF	TGTGCCAGCAGCACATATGTGGGCAATGAGCAGTTCTTC
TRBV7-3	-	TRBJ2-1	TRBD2	CASSELPSGRFNEQFF	TGTGCCAGCAGTGAACTGCCTAGCGGGAGGTTTAATGAGCAGTTCTTC
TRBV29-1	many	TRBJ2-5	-	CSVVGRKETQYF	TGCAGCGTTGTAGGGCGAAAAGAGACCCAGTACTTC
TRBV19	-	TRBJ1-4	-	CASSPPRGIATNEKLFF	TGTGCCAGTAGTCCCCCAAGAGGGATTGCAACTAATGAAAAACTGTTTTTT
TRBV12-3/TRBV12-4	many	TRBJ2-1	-	CASRRGGSYNEQFF	TGTGCCAGCAGGAGGGGAGGCTCCTACAATGAGCAGTTCTTC
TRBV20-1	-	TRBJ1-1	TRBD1	CSARFGTGALEAFF	TGCAGTGCTAGATTTGGGACAGGGGCCCTTGAAGCTTTCTTT
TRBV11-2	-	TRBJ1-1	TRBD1	CASSPPGQGAGRTEAFF	TGTGCCAGCAGCCCCCCGGGACAGGGGGCAGGAAGAACTGAAGCTTTCTTT
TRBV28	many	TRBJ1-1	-	CASSPPPTGEAFF	TGTGCCAGCAGTCCCCCACCTACAGGGGAAGCTTTCTTT
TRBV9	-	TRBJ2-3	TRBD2	CASSAGTSGPTDTQYF	TGTGCCAGCAGCGCCGGGACTAGCGGGCCCACAGATACGCAGTATTTT
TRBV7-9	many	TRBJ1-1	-	CASSLEAVSTEAFF	TGTGCCAGCAGCTTAGAGGCGGTGAGCACTGAAGCTTTCTTT
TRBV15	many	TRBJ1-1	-	CATSRSGWGMNTEAFF	TGTGCCACCAGCCGGTCAGGGTGGGGCATGAACACTGAAGCTTTCTTT
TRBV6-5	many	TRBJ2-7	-	CASSYRGAGYEQYF	TGTGCCAGCAGTTACAGGGGCGCAGGCTACGAGCAGTACTTC
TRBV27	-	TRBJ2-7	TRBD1	CASSLTGQGYYEQYF	TGTGCCAGCAGCCTAACGGGACAGGGATATTACGAGCAGTACTTC
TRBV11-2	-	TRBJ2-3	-	CASSLTQGGSTDTQYF	TGTGCCAGCAGCTTAACGCAGGGGGGCAGCACAGATACGCAGTATTTT
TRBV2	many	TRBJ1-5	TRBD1	CASSELGTGFQPQHF	TGTGCCAGCAGTGAACTTGGGACAGGCTTTCAGCCCCAGCATTTT
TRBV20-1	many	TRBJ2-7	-	CSAREDREQYF	TGCAGTGCTAGAGAGGACAGAGAGCAGTACTTC
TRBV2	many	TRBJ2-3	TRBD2	CASSPAGGTDTQYF	TGTGCCAGCAGTCCAGCGGGAGGCACAGATACGCAGTATTTT
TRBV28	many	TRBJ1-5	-	CASRMPETTNQPQHF	TGTGCCAGCAGAATGCCCGAGACAACGAATCAGCCCCAGCATTTT
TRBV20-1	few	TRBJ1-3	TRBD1	CSVPGGGGSGNTIYF	TGCAGTGTCCCAGGGGGGGGTGGTTCTGGAAACACCATATATTTT
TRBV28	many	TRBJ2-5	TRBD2	CASSSPWGGEETQYF	TGTGCCAGCAGTTCACCGTGGGGGGGGGAAGAGACCCAGTACTTC